Given below is one T cell receptor beta chain in context. The study ran its PCR with 60 Vbeta and 13 Jbeta primers. Method: immunoSEQ multiplex PCR; TCRdb's copy keeps in-frame clones and lacks some. The top ten clones hold approximately 4.5% of a sample with 95,000 to 130,000 clones, roughly 83% of them seen once. This entry comes from a study of cytomegalovirus exposure and HLA in healthy donors. The ends lost 4 bases at V and 6 bases at J; junction bases unmatched: 6. Germline V gene lookup returns CDR1 MDHEN and CDR2 SYDVKM. The CDR3 runs 14 residues. The chain uses TRBV28 and TRBJ2-1; 7 bases match TRBD1. The sequence derives from a man aged 30 to 45 in good health and CMV-seropositive. The specimen sequenced was PBMCs. The CDR3 DNA follows: TGTGCCAGCAGTTACAGGGGACCCGGCAATGAGCAGTTCTTC. The encoded protein is CASSYRGPGNEQFF.